The present T cell receptor (beta chain) was sequenced within a study of identical twins (TCRdb year 2016). The study in broad terms: The study deep-sequenced TCR alpha and beta repertoires from monozygotic twins, unrelated adults of various ages and cord blood to test whether fetal clonotypes persist. To rule out contamination, replicate twin experiments were performed at different times with different library preparation protocols. Results and caveats for the whole study, not just this receptor: Because the same donors could not be followed over many years, conclusions were based on cross-sectional statistical analysis. The excess sharing between twins in beta out-of-frame sequences was weaker because fewer shared sequences reduced the signal-to-noise ratio. In monozygotic twins, recombination models systematically underestimated out-of-frame TCR alpha sharing, but the models matched the sharing seen between unrelated individuals. Abundant cord blood beta clonotypes carried fewer insertions; young adult naive repertoires showed a weaker similar trend, while memory repertoires showed none. Compared with coincidental sharing between unrelated individuals, out-of-frame TCR alpha sequences shared between twins had an excess of sequences with low generation probability. Invariant T cells such as MAIT and iNKT could partly confound zero-insertion analyses, although diverse VJ usage argued against such confounding for most clonotypes.

Libraries were prepared through 5' RACE. Sequencing instrument: Illumina HiSeq 2000. A universal primer binding site was added through template switching, and the final cDNA carried a unique molecular identifier so that TCR cDNA molecules could be counted accurately. First-strand cDNA for TCR alpha and beta chains was synthesized from specific primers in the conserved constant-segment region. Each cDNA library was double barcoded, with a SMART-Mk sample barcode plus Illumina barcodes, to control for contamination. TruSeq adapter sequences and Illumina sample barcodes were added in two successive PCR steps. The Illumina HiSeq platform was used with custom primers to sequence TCR alpha and beta cDNA libraries. In the source study's methods: Raw reads were processed with MiGEC to extract unique molecular identifiers, and MiXCR was used to determine CDR3 positions. For each individual, recombination models were inferred using an EM algorithm with the repgenHMM and IGoR tools. The analysis of shared clonotypes was done with the tcR package in R, with sharing normalized by the product of cloneset sizes. Out-of-frame nonproductive sequences were analyzed to study raw recombination free of thymic and clonal selection effects. TCRdb passed the public sequencing reads through fastp at Q25 and MiXCR, retaining productive beta sequences. When rows share a CDR3 protein, they turn into one entry using the most common DNA and genes. The V and J calls here are based on TCRdb, not the publication. This sample comprises about 810,000 distinct CDR3 sequences, 9% to 15% of them detected only once. Together, the top ten hold 1.5% to 2% of the sample.

This clonotype was recorded at least ten times. Its recognized antigen is unknown. There are no base qualities to consult, and no much larger clone falls within one base. V sheds 3 bases and J sheds 8 bases, leaving 5 bases between their ends. The CDR3 runs 11 residues from the cysteine to the phenylalanine. Only the CDR3 DNA is retained, 33 bases long and in frame from the first base. As encoded in the germline V gene, CDR1 is LGHNA while CDR2 is YNFKEQ. Every donor in the study was a healthy Caucasian. Three pairs of female monozygotic twins, all aged about 18 to 30 years, were included in the twin cohort. Peripheral blood mononuclear cells were used as the source from which RNA for TCR libraries was isolated. These data were also reused for a study on yellow fever vaccine responses in identical twins. Per that second paper: According to the authors, the vaccine-induced T cell response in identical twins seemed to be partly convergent and partly specific to each individual. The study precisely tracked vaccine-responding T cell clones in identical twins.

The sequencing sample was made of PBMCs. In this chain, TRBV4-2 is recombined with TRBJ2-1; no D gene is confidently identified. The clonotype originates from a woman in her late teens or twenties in good health. This receptor has the CDR3 CASSQADEQFF. The DNA sequence follows: TGTGCCAGCAGCCAGGCGGATGAGCAGTTCTTC.